The 4 T cell receptor beta chains presented below share a single source sample, sequenced in a study of blood T cell repertoires in COVID-19. Sequencing was performed with immunoSEQ multiplex PCR; in TCRdb, only in-frame clones are kept and a portion is missing. The sample shows 200,000 to 250,000 clones, about 88% of them seen only once. Sequenced sample: PBMCs or T cells enriched from blood (not recorded which). The origin of the receptors is a woman aged 25 to 45 who had recovered from COVID-19.

This clone showed up just once. This sequence joins TRBV14 and TRBJ2-4, with D tentatively TRBD2 (6 bases). Germline CDR1 is SGHDN and CDR2 is FVKESK. Trimming removed 2 bases from V and 1 base from J, with 9 bases in between. The CDR3 is 15 amino acids. The CDR3 nucleotides are TGTGCCAGCAGCCAAACGGGAGTTGCCAAAAACATTCAGTACTTC. Its translation: CASSQTGVAKNIQYF.

The chain uses TRBV13 and TRBJ2-7, with TRBD1 matching over 8 bases. The V segment lost 5 bases and the J segment 5 bases; nucleotides outside the gene matches: 14. This CDR3 comprises 16 residues. Looked up from germline, CDR1 is PRHDT and CDR2 is FYEKMQ (reference sequence). The CDR3 region has the DNA TGTGCCAGCAGCATCCGCCCCGGACAGGGTAGCCACGAGCAGTACTTC. Its translation: CASSIRPGQGSHEQYF.

J is TRBJ2-3 and V is TRBV11-2; 9 nucleotides align to TRBD2. Trimming took 5 bases from V and 4 from J; bases not matched to a gene: 13. Looked up from germline, CDR1 is SGHAT and CDR2 is FQNNGV. The CDR3 is 17 amino acids. The CDR3 is CASSGVGSGGGSDTQYF. The CDR3 DNA is TGTGCCAGCAGCGGCGTGGGTAGCGGGGGAGGGTCAGATACGCAGTATTTT.

In its sample, this clone was seen once. This rearrangement joins TRBV20-1 to TRBJ1-2; no reliable D call. Trimming stripped 8 bases from V and 8 bases from J, with 9 bases between. This CDR3 has 9 amino acids. Looked up from germline, CDR1 is DFQATT and CDR2 is SNEGSKA (reference sequence). DNA for the CDR3: TGCAGTCCCACGGGGGGCTACACCTTC. This sequence encodes CSPTGGYTF.